Below are 20 T cell receptor beta chains sequenced from a single sample in a study of response to subunit inactivated influenza vaccine (dated by TCRdb to the late 2010s). The library relied on RT-PCR. The sequencer was an Illumina HiSeq 2500. In TCRdb, the public reads were trimmed at Q25 with fastp and aligned with MiXCR, with productive beta chains retained. Duplicate CDR3 protein sequences are folded into a single record with the most common DNA and genes. The table for this sample lists about 830,000 distinct CDR3 sequences; less than 20% of them were counted only once. The top ten constitute about a tenth of the sample. The material was PBMCs from blood, obtained 4 to 6 days after vaccination. Receptors were obtained from a middle-aged man who received an inactivated influenza vaccine. Donor details come from another sample of the same person, matched by shared clones.

This clonotype was found a few times. CDR3 sequence: CATSDPGRDTEAFF. CDR3 bases: TGTGCCACCAGTGACCCCGGTAGGGACACTGAAGCTTTCTTT. The chain links TRBV24-1 to TRBJ1-1; no definite D call. Germline-derived CDR1 and CDR2 are KGHDR and SFDVKD. The CDR3 has 14 residues. Trimming cost V 4 bases and J 3 bases, with 11 bases left between them.

In its sample, this clonotype was seen a few times. The chain couples TRBV29-1 to TRBJ2-5; tentative D call: TRBD1 (5 bases). Trimming shortened V by 4 bases and J by 5 bases, and 14 bases separated the two germline ends. The V gene's germline CDR1 is SQVTM and CDR2 ANQGSEA. This CDR3 region has 13 residues. The CDR3, as DNA: TGCAGCGTTGGTGGCAGGGCAATCGAGACCCAGTACTTC. Translated: CSVGGRAIETQYF.

This clonotype was seen a handful of times. The chain combines TRBV30 with TRBJ1-3; D not certain. The CDR3 covers 13 residues. The V end was cut by 6 bases, the J end by 1 base, with 10 bases between. Germline V gene sequence: CDR1 GTSNPN, CDR2 SVGIG (reference sequence). The CDR3 is CACEANSGNTIYF. The DNA for the CDR3 is TGTGCCTGCGAGGCAAATTCTGGAAACACCATATATTTT. Variable domain in full (rest from reference TRBV30 and TRBJ1-3): SQTIHQWPATLVQPVGSPLSLECTVEGTSNPNLYWYRQAAGRGLQLLFYSVGIGQISSEVPQNLSASRPQDRQFILSSKKLLLSDSGFYLCACEANSGNTIYFGEGSWLTVV.

The chain links TRBV12-3 or TRBV12-4 to TRBJ2-3; either TRBD1 or TRBD2 may fit D (5 bases each). The germline V and J ends were trimmed by 5 bases and 8 bases, with 20 bases remaining between them. The CDR3 runs 15 residues. The CDR3 loop reads CASSPPRPQGVTQYF. CDR3 nucleotide sequence: TGTGCCAGCAGTCCACCAAGACCGCAGGGAGTTACGCAGTATTTT.

The chain has TRBV29-1 and TRBJ1-1; 11 bases are a match to TRBD1. Germline V gene lookup returns CDR1 SQVTM and CDR2 ANQGSEA. CDR3 size: 13 residues. The ends lost 5 bases at V and 4 bases at J; junction bases unmatched: 3. CDR3 sequence: CSVRGTGGTEAFF. The CDR3 bases are TGCAGCGTTCGCGGGACAGGGGGCACTGAAGCTTTCTTT.

The genes are TRBV4-1 and TRBJ2-1; D is tentatively TRBD1 or TRBD2 (6 bases each). The V and J ends lost 1 base and 7 bases respectively, with 17 bases between them. The germline V gene has CDR1 MGHRA and CDR2 YSYEKL. The CDR3 has 16 amino acids. The CDR3 coding sequence is TGCGCCAGCAGCCAAGTATCGTGGGGGGCGCGGAATGAGCAGTTCTTC. This encodes CASSQVSWGARNEQFF.

V is TRBV15 and J is TRBJ2-1; 14 bases match TRBD2. Germline lookup yields CDR1 LNHNV and CDR2 YYDKDF (reference sequence). After removal of 7 bases from V and 8 bases from J, the junction contained 4 bases not matched to a gene. The CDR3 covers 14 residues. CDR3 bases: TGTGCCACCACAGGGACTAGCGGGAGTTATGAGCAGTTCTTC. This sequence encodes CATTGTSGSYEQFF.

This clonotype came up a few times. The rearrangement links TRBV4-1 to TRBJ1-1, with D uncertain. V lost 3 bases to trimming and J lost 2 bases, with 10 bases between them. The germline CDR1 and CDR2 sequences are MGHRA and YSYEKL. The CDR3 spans 14 residues. Written as DNA, the CDR3 is TGCGCCAGCAGCCAGAGGCTTTATAACACTGAAGCTTTCTTT. Protein: CASSQRLYNTEAFF.

The chain is built from TRBV5-1 and TRBJ1-2; 9 nucleotides align to TRBD1. CDR3 size: 17 residues. CDR1 and CDR2 (germline): SGHRS, YFSETQ. V lost 4 bases, J lost 2 bases, and 12 bases stayed unmatched. In DNA form, the CDR3 reads TGCGCCAGCAGCCCCGTTCACTACGGACAGGGGAACTATGGCTACACCTTC. Translation gives CASSPVHYGQGNYGYTF. The variable domain in full, completed from reference TRBV5-1 and TRBJ1-2, reads KAGVTQTPRYLIKTRGQQVTLSCSPISGHRSVSWYQQTPGQGLQFLFEYFSETQRNKGNFPGRFSGRQFSNSRSEMNVSTLELGDSALYLCASSPVHYGQGNYGYTFGSGTRLTVV.

The chain combines TRBV5-5 with TRBJ1-1; 7 bases fit TRBD1. Unmatched junction bases numbered 21, after V lost 6 bases and J lost 10 bases. The CDR3 is made up of 16 amino acids. Germline V gene sequence: CDR1 SGHKS, CDR2 YYEKEE (reference sequence). In DNA, the CDR3 is TGTGCCAGCACCACTCAGGAGTTCCTTCTGGACAGGACAGCTTTCTTT. Its translation: CASTTQEFLLDRTAFF. Full variable domain (missing parts from reference TRBV5-5 and TRBJ1-1): DAGVTQSPTHLIKTRGQQVTLRCSPISGHKSVSWYQQVLGQGPQFIFQYYEKEERGRGNFPDRFSARQFPNYSSELNVNALLLGDSALYLCASTTQEFLLDRTAFFGQGTRLTVV.

The CDR3 nucleotides are TGCGCCAGCAGCTTTTTGGCGGGGGGGCCGGGAGATACGCAGTATTTT. This translates into CASSFLAGGPGDTQYF. The chain joins TRBV5-1 to TRBJ2-3, with TRBD2 matching 9 bases. Trimming removed 2 bases from V and 5 bases from J; junction bases left unmatched: 9. Germline values: CDR1 SGHRS, CDR2 YFSETQ. This CDR3 spans 16 amino acids.

The chain joins TRBV24-1 to TRBJ2-3, with D tentatively TRBD1 (6 bases). Germline CDR1 reads KGHDR; CDR2 reads SFDVKD. This CDR3 region has 15 residues. The V end was cut by 1 base, the J end by 5 bases, with 12 bases between. The CDR3 nucleotides are TGTGCCACCAGTGATTTTGGCCAGGGGATAGATACGCAGTATTTT. Translating gives CATSDFGQGIDTQYF.

The rearrangement uses TRBV20-1 and TRBJ1-1; possibly TRBD1 for D (6 bases). CDR1 and CDR2 from the germline V gene are DFQATT and SNEGSKA (reference sequence). With 4 bases removed from V and 8 bases from J, the gap between germline ends came to 17 bases. The CDR3 length is 13 residues. The CDR3 spells CSAKKGGGGEAFF. Here the CDR3 DNA reads TGCAGTGCTAAAAAGGGTGGAGGGGGGGAAGCTTTCTTT.

This chain joins TRBV4-2 and TRBJ1-4; D ambiguous. Germline lookup yields CDR1 LGHNA and CDR2 YNFKEQ. Trimming pared 3 bases from V and 10 bases from J, leaving 6 bases between. This CDR3 is 11 amino acids long. CDR3 sequence (DNA): TGTGCCAGCAGCCAGGGCGGAAAACTGTTTTTT. Translation gives CASSQGGKLFF.

This chain joins TRBV29-1 and TRBJ2-1, with 9 nucleotides matching TRBD2. Unmatched junction bases numbered 9, after V lost 1 base and J lost 5 bases. Germline values: CDR1 SQVTM, CDR2 ANQGSEA. This CDR3 comprises 16 residues. DNA for the CDR3: TGCAGCGTTGAAGGTGTTCTAGCGGGGATCCACAATGAGCAGTTCTTC. Translated, it gives CSVEGVLAGIHNEQFF.

The V call is TRBV28, the J call TRBJ2-5, with 9 nucleotides matching TRBD1. J lost 4 bases, V lost 6 bases, and 3 bases had no gene match. Looked up from germline, CDR1 is MDHEN and CDR2 is SYDVKM. The CDR3 contains 13 residues. CDR3 in amino acids: CASRQGAGETQYF. CDR3 DNA: TGTGCCAGCAGACAGGGGGCGGGAGAGACCCAGTACTTC.

The V call is TRBV19, the J call TRBJ2-1; the D gene is possibly TRBD2 (6 bases). With 1 base removed from V and 0 bases from J, the gap between germline ends came to 16 bases. Germline V gene sequence: CDR1 LNHDA, CDR2 SQIVND (reference sequence). The length of the CDR3 is 18 residues. CDR3 sequence reads: CASSIGGSGLSSYNEQFF. CDR3 nucleotide sequence: TGTGCCAGTAGTATAGGGGGTAGCGGATTAAGCTCCTACAATGAGCAGTTCTTC.

This chain joins TRBV19 and TRBJ2-7, with D hard to call. Trimming took 1 base from V and 2 from J, leaving 12 bases between them. The CDR3 has 15 amino acids. Germline loops: CDR1 LNHDA, CDR2 SQIVND (reference sequence). DNA of the CDR3: TGTGCCAGTAGTATAGTTGTCAGCGAAACCTACGAGCAGTACTTC. Its protein product is CASSIVVSETYEQYF.

This sequence joins TRBV6-1 and TRBJ2-1; no firm D call. CDR3 size: 13 residues. Looked up from germline, CDR1 is MNHNS and CDR2 is SASEGT. V dropped 2 bases and J dropped 5 bases, with 7 bases sitting between them. The CDR3 reads CASSENPDNEQFF. CDR3 sequence (DNA): TGTGCCAGCAGTGAAAACCCAGACAATGAGCAGTTCTTC.

The chain is built from TRBV3-1 and TRBJ2-1; 10 positions agree with TRBD2. J was trimmed by 10 bases and V by 4 bases; bases with no gene match: 10. Germline V gene data show CDR1 as LGHDT and CDR2 as YNNKEL (reference sequence). This CDR3 spans 15 amino acids. The CDR3 DNA is TGTGCCAGCAGCCCCTCATTCCGGACTAGCGGAGAGCAGTTCTTC. Encoded protein: CASSPSFRTSGEQFF.